This is a list of T cell receptor beta chains from one sample in a study of blood T cell repertoires in COVID-19. Profiled with immunoSEQ multiplex PCR; TCRdb holds only in-frame clones, not every one. The data hold about 200,000 clones, with around 86% observed a single time. Sample: peripheral blood. The receptor source for this set is a man at least 80 years old with acute or convalescent COVID-19. The CDR3 runs from the conserved cysteine through the conserved F or W.

TRBV27	TRBJ2-7	CASSPQVASSYEQYF
TRBV25-1	TRBJ1-4	CASSDPLEKLFF
TRBV5-1	TRBJ2-7	CASSLATSVYEQYF
TRBV11-2	TRBJ1-1	CASSLRRAGEAFF
TRBV29-1	TRBJ1-4	CSALFGGEKLFF
TRBV7-3	TRBJ2-1	CASSLGGRASGANEQFF
TRBV2	TRBJ2-2	CASSRTSTAGELFF
TRBV18	TRBJ1-6	CASSPTQGMGSPLHF
TRBV10-1	TRBJ2-1	CASSPQGNEQFF
TRBV18	TRBJ1-2	CASSPGKNYGYTF
TRBV3-1/TRBV3-2	TRBJ2-3	CASSHTVSGRRKDTQYF
TRBV30	TRBJ2-7	CAWSTLRPERLDYEQYF
TRBV28	TRBJ1-1	CASSYSPGQGATAFF
TRBV19	TRBJ1-4	CASSSGLTNEKLFF
TRBV18	TRBJ2-2	CASSPRDPPGELFF
TRBV10-1	TRBJ2-7	CASSGSGGSYEQYF
TRBV12-3/TRBV12-4	TRBJ1-1	CASRRDRGTEAFF
TRBV6-6	TRBJ2-1	CATSPGLAGRSPYNEQFF
TRBV18	TRBJ1-4	CASARVMQATNEKLFF
TRBV28	TRBJ1-1	CASSRRLGTEAFF
TRBV6-5	TRBJ2-5	CASSYRTARETQYF
TRBV21-1	TRBJ2-7	CASRGLAGVYEQYF
TRBV6-6	TRBJ2-2	CASSYSGGGNTGELFF
TRBV28	TRBJ2-2	CASSLWGQGRTGELFF
TRBV29-1	TRBJ2-1	CSVVGEMASGRGYNEQFF
TRBV3-1/TRBV3-2	TRBJ1-4	CASSQERSTTNEKLFF
TRBV29-1	TRBJ2-1	CSAPTSGFIYNEQFF
TRBV5-1	TRBJ1-2	CASTSGGGRYTF
TRBV30	TRBJ1-2	CAWIRVGRPNYGYTF
TRBV7-3	TRBJ1-1	CASSFWQNTEAFF
TRBV7-2	TRBJ1-4	CASSSRAGTGNEKLFF
TRBV5-4	TRBJ2-3	CASSLSTGSTDTQYF
TRBV19	TRBJ1-2	CASSTGQGAYGYTF
TRBV18	TRBJ2-1	CASSPPLAESNEQFF
TRBV5-1	TRBJ1-2	CASSFSGDYGYTF
TRBV28	TRBJ2-2	CASRRQGYTGELFF
TRBV18	TRBJ1-5	CASSPGLGDQPQHF
TRBV18	TRBJ2-7	CASSPSAPGEQYF
TRBV7-2	TRBJ2-3	CASSPGSHTDTQYF
TRBV2	TRBJ2-5	CASISGRAPRTQYF
TRBV2	TRBJ1-5	CASSGQTSNQPQHF
TRBV3-1/TRBV3-2	TRBJ2-7	CASSQDPGAAYEQYF
TRBV18	TRBJ2-2	CASSPGLAGVTGELFF
TRBV7-3	TRBJ1-2	CASSPGTGGDGGYTF
TRBV10-3	TRBJ2-7	CAISESRGYEQYF
TRBV7-2	TRBJ2-2	CASSLVGGAAGELFF
TRBV6-5	TRBJ2-1	CASSLQGDYEQFF
TRBV6-2/TRBV6-3	TRBJ2-1	CASSYYRDLMVQFF